The 8 T cell receptor beta chains below were found in one sample sequenced in a study of T cell changes during pregnancy in multiple sclerosis. Repertoires were generated with immunoSEQ multiplex PCR, while TCRdb's copy carries only in-frame clones and drops some. The table includes about 50,000 clones, around 92% detected once. The source material was CD4+ T cells from peripheral blood mononuclear cells, sampled after pregnancy. These receptors came from a female donor with multiple sclerosis, enrolled in a pregnancy study.

The chain combines TRBV18 with TRBJ2-1, with a weak D call TRBD1 (5 bases). This CDR3 has 13 residues. Trimming took off 6 bases at V and 3 bases at J, with 9 bases between the two ends. Germline loops: CDR1 KGHSH, CDR2 LQKENI. The CDR3 sequence is CASSTDLYNEQFF. The CDR3 nucleotides read TGTGCCAGCTCGACAGACCTCTACAATGAGCAGTTCTTC. Complete variable domain (other parts from reference TRBV18 and TRBJ2-1): NAGVMQNPRHLVRRRGQEARLRCSPMKGHSHVYWYRQLPEEGLKFMVYLQKENIIDESGMPKERFSAEFPKEGPSILRIQQVVRGDSAAYFCASSTDLYNEQFFGPGTRLTVL.

This rearrangement joins TRBV5-8 to TRBJ1-5; 9 positions match TRBD1. The CDR3 loop spans 18 amino acids. The germline V gene encodes CDR1 SGHTS and CDR2 YDEGEE. V was clipped by 1 base and J by 1 base; unmatched bases: 9. CDR3 sequence reads: CASSLHRDRVLSNQPQHF. As DNA, the CDR3 is TGTGCCAGCAGCTTGCACCGGGACAGGGTGTTGAGCAATCAGCCCCAGCATTTT.

This clone showed up just once. The chain is built from TRBV7-9 and TRBJ2-3; D is possibly TRBD2 (6 bases). Germline lookup yields CDR1 SEHNR and CDR2 FQNEAQ (reference sequence). The CDR3 runs 16 residues. The V gene lost 2 bases and the J gene lost 1 base, with 13 bases spanning the gap. The CDR3 region is CASSLKVGGRTDTQYF. As DNA, the CDR3 is TGTGCCAGCAGCTTAAAGGTGGGGGGACGCACAGATACGCAGTATTTT.

The V and J genes are TRBV7-2 and TRBJ2-1, with 9 bases that match TRBD2. The trim removed 5 bases at V and 0 bases at J, leaving 11 bases unmatched. Germline lookup yields CDR1 SGHTA and CDR2 FQGNSA. The CDR3 runs 18 residues. The CDR3 sequence is CASSPRSSGRGSYNEQFF. The CDR3 region has the DNA TGTGCCAGCAGCCCGAGAAGTAGCGGGAGAGGCTCCTACAATGAGCAGTTCTTC.

The chain is built from TRBV7-2 and TRBJ2-3; no clear D. The CDR3 has 11 residues. Per germline, CDR1 SGHTA and CDR2 FQGNSA. V was shortened by 6 bases and J by 4 bases, with 5 bases between the two germline ends. The CDR3 here is CASSAADTQYF. CDR3 nucleotides: TGTGCCAGCAGTGCGGCAGATACGCAGTATTTT.

The V gene is TRBV7-2, the J gene TRBJ2-6; TRBD1 agrees at 9 bases. CDR3 length equals 18 residues. V was pared by 5 bases and J by 0 bases, with 8 bases of the junction left unmatched. Germline CDR1 SGHTA, CDR2 FQGNSA. CDR3 in amino acids: CASSSRGQGSSGANVLTF. As DNA, the CDR3 is TGTGCCAGCAGCAGCCGAGGACAGGGGAGCTCTGGGGCCAACGTCCTGACTTTC.

V gene TRBV14 combines with J gene TRBJ2-2; perhaps TRBD1 as D (5 bases). The germline V gene encodes CDR1 SGHDN and CDR2 FVKESK. The CDR3 runs to 15 residues. V lost 2 bases to trimming and J lost 3 bases, with 10 bases between them. DNA for the CDR3: TGTGCCAGCAGCCAACTCGCCAGGGACACCGGGGAGCTGTTTTTT. Translation: CASSQLARDTGELFF.

Here the CDR3 reads CATSGTGKYEQYF. The CDR3 DNA is TGTGCCACCTCTGGGACAGGGAAGTACGAGCAGTACTTC. V is TRBV19 and J is TRBJ2-7, with 9 bases that match TRBD1. Germline V gives CDR1 LNHDA, CDR2 SQIVND (reference sequence). This CDR3 comprises 13 residues. Trimming took 10 bases from V and 4 from J; bases not matched to a gene: 8.